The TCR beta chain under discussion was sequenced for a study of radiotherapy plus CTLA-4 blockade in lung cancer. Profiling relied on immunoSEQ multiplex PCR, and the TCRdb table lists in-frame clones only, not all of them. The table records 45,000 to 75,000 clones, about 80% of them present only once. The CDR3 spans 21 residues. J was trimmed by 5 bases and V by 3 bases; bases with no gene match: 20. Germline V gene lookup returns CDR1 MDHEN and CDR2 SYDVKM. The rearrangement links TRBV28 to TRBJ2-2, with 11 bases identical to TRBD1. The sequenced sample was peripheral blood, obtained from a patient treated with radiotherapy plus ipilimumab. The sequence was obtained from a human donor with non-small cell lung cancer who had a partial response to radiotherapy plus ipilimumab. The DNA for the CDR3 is TGTGCCAGCAGTTTCCAGGGACCGGACAGGGGGCGACCCATTGGGACCGGGGAGCTGTTTTTT. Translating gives CASSFQGPDRGRPIGTGELFF.